A selection of T cell receptor beta chains follows, all from one sample in a study of beta chain features in type 1 diabetes. Generated by immunoSEQ multiplex PCR, the TCRdb table keeps only in-frame clones and is missing some. The table records 300,000 or so clones, 9.3% of them present only once. Sample: central memory CD4+ T cells from blood. These receptors were taken from a young man with type 1 diabetes. CDR3s include the opening cysteine and the closing phenylalanine or tryptophan. A clone size is listed for some rows: how often the clone was seen (once, few, many), or a class if it is expanded.

clone_size: many
j_call: TRBJ2-7
v_call: TRBV7-9
cdr3_aa: CASSLTWADSYEQYF

clone_size: NA
j_call: TRBJ2-5
v_call: TRBV2
cdr3_aa: CASTQGGETQYF

clone_size: few
j_call: TRBJ1-1
v_call: TRBV5-6
cdr3_aa: CASSLNSEAFF

clone_size: few
j_call: TRBJ2-6
v_call: TRBV6-6
cdr3_aa: CASSPPWDVNVLTF

clone_size: few
j_call: TRBJ1-6
v_call: TRBV2
cdr3_aa: CASTTGANNSPLHF

clone_size: few
j_call: TRBJ2-7
v_call: TRBV18
cdr3_aa: CASSLGGYEQYF

clone_size: NA
j_call: TRBJ2-6
v_call: TRBV27
cdr3_aa: CASSVGQVNSGANVLTF

clone_size: few
j_call: TRBJ1-1
v_call: TRBV29-1
cdr3_aa: CSAGSNVNTEAFF

clone_size: once
j_call: TRBJ2-5
v_call: TRBV2
cdr3_aa: CASSGGTGMETQYF

clone_size: few
j_call: TRBJ2-7
v_call: TRBV5-1
cdr3_aa: CASSLGDDAYEQYF

clone_size: NA
j_call: TRBJ2-2
v_call: TRBV6-6
cdr3_aa: CASGPLNTGELFF

clone_size: NA
j_call: TRBJ2-5
v_call: TRBV7-7
cdr3_aa: CASSLASGGQETQYF

clone_size: NA
j_call: TRBJ2-7
v_call: TRBV18
cdr3_aa: CASSRGATGSSYEQYF

clone_size: few
j_call: TRBJ1-1
v_call: TRBV4-3
cdr3_aa: CASSQQQNTEAFF

clone_size: NA
j_call: TRBJ1-3
v_call: TRBV12-5
cdr3_aa: CASGVPGGTIYF

clone_size: few
j_call: TRBJ1-2
v_call: TRBV18
cdr3_aa: CASRTGDTYGYTF

clone_size: few
j_call: TRBJ2-5
v_call: TRBV27
cdr3_aa: CASSPIRGAGAGETQYF

clone_size: NA
j_call: TRBJ2-2
v_call: TRBV5-4
cdr3_aa: CASSAPQGTLNTGELFF

clone_size: NA
j_call: TRBJ1-1
v_call: TRBV2
cdr3_aa: CASSDGGPTTEAFF

clone_size: few
j_call: TRBJ1-2
v_call: TRBV6-1
cdr3_aa: CASSEAPTTNYGYTF

clone_size: few
j_call: TRBJ1-1
v_call: TRBV4-3
cdr3_aa: CASSQEVTGRTEAFF

clone_size: NA
j_call: TRBJ1-5
v_call: TRBV11-2
cdr3_aa: CASSLAGRGNQPQHF

clone_size: NA
j_call: TRBJ2-4
v_call: TRBV4-3
cdr3_aa: CASSQSGGAQGNIQYF

clone_size: many
j_call: TRBJ2-1
v_call: TRBV5-1
cdr3_aa: CASSPRQSSEQFF

clone_size: few
j_call: TRBJ1-2
v_call: TRBV6-5
cdr3_aa: CASSYRGARSYGYTF

clone_size: few
j_call: TRBJ2-3
v_call: TRBV10-3
cdr3_aa: CAISAGTYDTDTQYF

clone_size: NA
j_call: TRBJ1-5
v_call: TRBV7-2
cdr3_aa: CASSFEDQPQHF

clone_size: few
j_call: TRBJ2-3
v_call: TRBV5-6
cdr3_aa: CASSLEGTDTQYF

clone_size: NA
j_call: TRBJ2-3
v_call: TRBV5-8
cdr3_aa: CASTLTGTRPSTDTQYF

clone_size: NA
j_call: TRBJ1-6
v_call: TRBV6-1
cdr3_aa: CASSEDQRARSSPLHF

clone_size: NA
j_call: TRBJ1-2
v_call: TRBV9
cdr3_aa: CASSVMDRGLGGYTF

clone_size: NA
j_call: TRBJ2-2
v_call: TRBV14
cdr3_aa: CASSPQEAGELFF

clone_size: few
j_call: TRBJ1-2
v_call: TRBV7-2
cdr3_aa: CASSFDGHGYTF

clone_size: NA
j_call: TRBJ2-5
v_call: TRBV9
cdr3_aa: CASSVAGLAVYETQYF

clone_size: few
j_call: TRBJ2-7
v_call: TRBV6-6
cdr3_aa: CASSYSRSAYEQYF

clone_size: NA
j_call: TRBJ2-3
v_call: TRBV19
cdr3_aa: CATAGLAGDTQYF

clone_size: NA
j_call: TRBJ2-3
v_call: TRBV9
cdr3_aa: CASSVGMGGTDTQYF

clone_size: few
j_call: TRBJ1-3
v_call: TRBV7-9
cdr3_aa: CASSTQGNSGNTIYF

clone_size: NA
j_call: TRBJ1-1
v_call: TRBV5-6
cdr3_aa: CASNKWGTNTEAFF

clone_size: few
j_call: TRBJ2-6
v_call: TRBV7-2
cdr3_aa: CASSRFSGAGANVLTF

clone_size: few
j_call: TRBJ1-4
v_call: TRBV7-2
cdr3_aa: CASSYLNEKLFF

clone_size: NA
j_call: TRBJ2-1
v_call: TRBV5-5
cdr3_aa: CASSRQGADEQFF

clone_size: NA
j_call: TRBJ2-5
v_call: TRBV7-7
cdr3_aa: CASSLAASGGETQYF

clone_size: few
j_call: TRBJ1-5
v_call: TRBV7-9
cdr3_aa: CASSPSAAHQPQHF

clone_size: NA
j_call: TRBJ1-2
v_call: TRBV6-1
cdr3_aa: CASRATGEIYGYTF

clone_size: few
j_call: TRBJ2-1
v_call: TRBV19
cdr3_aa: CASTPDNLRNEQFF

clone_size: few
j_call: TRBJ2-5
v_call: TRBV7-9
cdr3_aa: CASSRQLSETQYF

clone_size: NA
j_call: TRBJ1-2
v_call: TRBV11-2
cdr3_aa: CASSFRQGGYTF

clone_size: few
j_call: TRBJ2-5
v_call: TRBV20-1
cdr3_aa: CSAAPEETQYF

clone_size: NA
j_call: TRBJ2-1
v_call: TRBV20-1
cdr3_aa: CSAGNEQFF

clone_size: NA
j_call: TRBJ2-1
v_call: TRBV1
cdr3_aa: CTSSYLLAGFNEQFF